The clone carrying this T cell receptor beta chain was counted between two and nine times. Antigen unknown. Treg sorting used a CD4+CD25+CD127-/low gate. Broader study findings: Tumor memory CD4+ T cell TCR gene usage clustered with blood and lymph node memory CD4+ cells and lymph node naive CD4+ cells. Larger-cohort validation covered only one TCR beta V-J rearrangement. Tumor Treg TCRs overlapped most with tumor naive CD4+ cells.

The CDR3 is 13 amino acids. Trimming pared 7 bases from V and 2 bases from J, leaving 8 bases between. Germline values: CDR1 MNHEY, CDR2 SVGEGT. After constant-region reverse-primer amplification, full-length variable regions underwent semi-nested PCR with Nested Universal Primer A. Using its own MiXCR run on the 5' RACE reads, TCRdb lists one record per CDR3 protein. The repertoire includes approximately 50,000 distinct CDR3 sequences, roughly 28% of them detected once, and 2% to 2.5% sits in the top ten. This clonotype was sampled from a female donor with breast cancer. Specimen: tumor-infiltrating Tregs sorted from the breast tumor. The genes are TRBV6-2 or TRBV6-3 and TRBJ2-2; D not certain. The CDR3 DNA sequence: TGTGCCAGCATGGCAGAAAACACCGGGGAGCTGTTTTTT. This sequence encodes CASMAENTGELFF.